This entry lists 27 T cell receptor beta chains sequenced from one sample in a study of CD8 T cells in Susac syndrome. cDNA came from 0.5 to 1 ug RNA primed by random hexamers. TCRdb re-derived calls from the immunoSEQ multiplex PCR reads in MiXCR, one entry per CDR3 protein. The sample holds over 200,000 distinct CDR3 sequences, 85% to 95% seen once. The sequenced material came from CD4+ T cells from PBMCs. The receptor set was obtained from a human donor with multiple sclerosis.

J is TRBJ2-1 and V is TRBV20-1; 14 bases are a match to TRBD2. Germline V gene data show CDR1 as DFQATT and CDR2 as SNEGSKA (reference sequence). With 3 bases clipped from V and 0 bases from J, the junction kept 13 bases outside the gene matches. CDR3 size: 20 residues. The CDR3 here is CSAREPGTSGGRSSYNEQFF. CDR3 nucleotides: TGCAGTGCTAGGGAACCCGGGACTAGCGGGGGCCGGAGCTCCTACAATGAGCAGTTCTTC.

The chain joins TRBV20-1 to TRBJ1-1, with D possibly being TRBD1 (5 bases). CDR1 DFQATT and CDR2 SNEGSKA come from the germline V gene (reference sequence). CDR3 length: 14 amino acids. V lost 3 bases and J 2 bases, leaving 13 bases between the germline ends. The CDR3 coding sequence is TGCAGTGCTAGTTGGGGACTGGGAAACACTGAAGCTTTCTTT. The encoded protein is CSASWGLGNTEAFF.

The genes are TRBV14 and TRBJ2-5; D gene unclear. Germline CDR1 SGHDN, CDR2 FVKESK. V was cut by 0 bases and J by 4 bases, with 12 bases left in between. There are 15 residues in the CDR3. For the CDR3, the DNA is TGTGCCAGCAGCCAAGATCGCCCTAGTAGAGAGACCCAGTACTTC. Its protein is CASSQDRPSRETQYF.

The chain combines TRBV7-8 with TRBJ2-5; D ambiguous. Germline V gene data show CDR1 as SGHVS and CDR2 as FQNEAQ. This CDR3 is 14 amino acids long. V was cut by 6 bases and J by 1 base, with 12 bases left in between. This CDR3 is CASSFGPVQETQYF. CDR3 DNA sequence: TGTGCCAGCAGTTTCGGACCCGTCCAAGAGACCCAGTACTTC.

This clonotype has a single count. The V and J genes are TRBV9 and TRBJ2-5; 10 positions agree with TRBD1. The CDR3 is 14 amino acids. V trimming: 5 bases; J trimming: 4 bases; junction bases outside the gene matches: 5. CDR1 and CDR2 from the germline V gene are SGDLS and YYNGEE. The CDR3 DNA reads TGTGCCAGCAGTCGGACAGGGGGTCGAGAGACCCAGTACTTC. Translation gives CASSRTGGRETQYF.

This rearrangement joins TRBV20-1 to TRBJ1-1; D call uncertain. V lost 2 bases and J 7 bases, leaving 5 bases between the germline ends. This CDR3 is 10 amino acids long. The germline CDR1 and CDR2 sequences are DFQATT and SNEGSKA (reference sequence). The CDR3 DNA reads as TGCAGTGCTAGAACAGTTGAAGCTTTCTTT. This codes for CSARTVEAFF.

This chain connects TRBV7-9 to TRBJ1-5, with D maybe TRBD1 (5 bases). V lost 3 bases to trimming and J lost 4 bases, with 13 bases between them. This CDR3 spans 15 amino acids. Per germline, CDR1 SEHNR and CDR2 FQNEAQ (reference sequence). The CDR3 loop is CASSFSAAGNQPQHF. The CDR3 DNA follows: TGTGCCAGCAGCTTTTCGGCAGCAGGGAATCAGCCCCAGCATTTT.

The gene calls are TRBV7-9 and TRBJ1-4; 8 bases are shared with TRBD1. CDR1 SEHNR and CDR2 FQNEAQ come from the germline V gene (reference sequence). Unmatched junction bases numbered 10, after V lost 5 bases and J lost 8 bases. The CDR3 is made up of 15 amino acids. The CDR3 spells CASSAGQGVFEKLFF. In nucleotides, the CDR3 is TGTGCCAGCAGCGCCGGACAGGGAGTTTTCGAAAAACTGTTTTTT.

The CDR3 DNA reads as TGCGCCAGCAGCTTGGGCACAGACTACGAGCAGTACGTC. As protein: CASSLGTDYEQYV. The chain has TRBV5-1 and TRBJ2-7; D is unclear. The V end was cut by 0 bases, the J end by 3 bases, with 7 bases between. Germline CDR1 and CDR2: SGHRS and YFSETQ. The CDR3 is 13 residues long.

This clonotype was observed a single time. This chain uses TRBV3-1 with TRBJ2-3; no clear D gene. CDR1 and CDR2 (germline): LGHDT, YNNKEL (reference sequence). The V gene lost 0 bases and the J gene lost 5 bases, with 3 bases spanning the gap. This CDR3 has 12 amino acids. The DNA of the CDR3 is TGTGCCAGCAGCCAAGATGAAGATACGCAGTATTTT. Its translation is CASSQDEDTQYF.

The V call is TRBV20-1, the J call TRBJ2-5; D is undetermined. The CDR3 extends over 15 amino acids. The V and J ends lost 0 bases and 2 bases respectively, with 13 bases between them. Germline V gene data show CDR1 as DFQATT and CDR2 as SNEGSKA (reference sequence). CDR3 sequence reads: CSARELERVQETQYF. The CDR3 DNA is TGCAGTGCTAGAGAGCTTGAACGGGTACAAGAGACCCAGTACTTC.

This chain links TRBV15 with TRBJ2-3; a possible D gene is TRBD2 (5 bases). Germline V gene sequence: CDR1 LNHNV, CDR2 YYDKDF (reference sequence). CDR3 length equals 18 residues. Trimming cost V 0 bases and J 0 bases, with 16 bases left between them. For the CDR3, the DNA is TGTGCCACCAGCAGAGACCTTATCCCCCGGGGAAGCACAGATACGCAGTATTTT. This codes for CATSRDLIPRGSTDTQYF.

The genes are TRBV20-1 and TRBJ2-1, with 9 bases fitting TRBD2. CDR3 length: 17 amino acids. Germline lookup yields CDR1 DFQATT and CDR2 SNEGSKA (reference sequence). V lost 1 base, J lost 1 base, and 8 bases stayed unmatched. CDR3 protein: CSARGPQRGESYNEQFF. For the CDR3, the DNA is TGCAGTGCTAGAGGACCCCAGCGGGGGGAATCCTACAATGAGCAGTTCTTC.

In this sample, this clonotype turned up once. The CDR3 nucleotides are TGTGCCAGCAGCCAAGACGGGATGAGCAATCAGCCCCAGCATTTT. This encodes CASSQDGMSNQPQHF. V and J are TRBV4-2 and TRBJ1-5; no clear D. The germline V gene has CDR1 LGHNA and CDR2 YNFKEQ. The CDR3 runs to 15 residues. With 0 bases removed from V and 1 base from J, the gap between germline ends came to 7 bases.

The chain joins TRBV3-1 to TRBJ2-4; 10 nucleotides align to TRBD2. Germline CDR1 reads LGHDT; CDR2 reads YNNKEL (reference sequence). This CDR3 has 18 residues. The V and J ends lost 1 base and 1 base, in that order; junction bases with no gene match: 7. The CDR3 reads CASSQAFHSGGAKNIQYF. In DNA form, the CDR3 reads TGTGCCAGCAGCCAAGCCTTCCATAGCGGGGGGGCCAAAAACATTCAGTACTTC. Full variable domain (remainder filled in from reference TRBV3-1 and TRBJ2-4): DTAVSQTPKYLVTQMGNDKSIKCEQNLGHDTMYWYKQDSKKFLKIMFSYNNKELIINETVPNRFSPKSPDKAHLNLHINSLELGDSAVYFCASSQAFHSGGAKNIQYFGAGTRLSVL.

The rearrangement uses TRBV12-5 and TRBJ1-1; 8 nucleotides line up with TRBD1. Looked up from germline, CDR1 is LGHNT and CDR2 is FRNRAP. The V segment lost 7 bases and the J segment 7 bases; nucleotides outside the gene matches: 8. The CDR3 is made up of 13 amino acids. CDR3 amino acids: CASATDRAIEAFF. CDR3 DNA sequence: TGTGCTAGTGCCACGGACAGGGCCATTGAAGCTTTCTTT. The entire variable domain, with the rest obtained from reference TRBV12-5 and TRBJ1-1, is as follows: DARVTQTPRHKVTEMGQEVTMRCQPILGHNTVFWYRQTMMQGLELLAYFRNRAPLDDSGMPKDRFSAEMPDATLATLKIQPSEPRDSAVYFCASATDRAIEAFFGQGTRLTVV.

V is TRBV2 and J is TRBJ1-1; D gene ambiguous. The CDR3 length is 15 residues. CDR1 and CDR2 from the germline V gene are SNHLY and FYNNEI. V gave up 6 bases and J gave up 1 base, with 15 bases separating them. The CDR3 region has the DNA TGTGCCAGCAGGACCGAAAGGGTGGGGAACACTGAAGCTTTCTTT. It is translated as CASRTERVGNTEAFF.

V gene TRBV29-1 combines with J gene TRBJ1-2; 8 bases match TRBD1. This CDR3 is built from 12 residues. CDR1 SQVTM and CDR2 ANQGSEA come from the germline V gene. The V gene end was trimmed by 3 bases and the J gene end by 8 bases; junction bases not matched to a gene: 5. CDR3 in DNA: TGCAGCGTTGAGGACAGGGCTAAGGGCTACACCTTC. Protein sequence: CSVEDRAKGYTF.

A single count supports this clonotype. V usage is TRBV29-1 and J usage is TRBJ1-4; D ambiguous. Germline assignment: CDR1 SQVTM and CDR2 ANQGSEA. V lost 6 bases and J 2 bases, leaving 7 bases between the germline ends. CDR3 size: 12 residues. In DNA, the CDR3 is TGCAGCGTGGGTGAGACTAATGAAAAACTGTTTTTT. Translated: CSVGETNEKLFF.

V is TRBV5-1 and J is TRBJ1-6, with TRBD1 matching over 8 bases. The germline V gene encodes CDR1 SGHRS and CDR2 YFSETQ. Losses at the gene ends were 4 bases for V and 11 bases for J; bases not matched to a gene: 11. There are 15 residues in the CDR3. The CDR3 nucleotides read TGCGCCAGCAGCCCAAGGACAGGGACGAGGCCACCCCTCCACTTT. Residues: CASSPRTGTRPPLHF.

The CDR3 loop reads CASSQTKGSTGELFF. In DNA, the CDR3 is TGTGCCAGCAGCCAGACCAAGGGCAGCACCGGGGAGCTGTTTTTT. The V call is TRBV9, the J call TRBJ2-2; D is ambiguous. There are 15 residues in the CDR3. V lost 4 bases, J lost 4 bases, and 14 bases lay in between. Germline CDR1 SGDLS, CDR2 YYNGEE. Combining the CDR3 with reference TRBV9 and TRBJ2-2 gives the whole variable domain DSGVTQTPKHLITATGQRVTLRCSPRSGDLSVYWYQQSLDQGLQFLIQYYNGEERAKGNILERFSAQQFPDLHSELNLSSLELGDSALYFCASSQTKGSTGELFFGEGSRLTVL.

The V gene is TRBV30, the J gene TRBJ2-5; 7 bases match TRBD2. V dropped 5 bases and J dropped 1; count of bases not matched to a gene: 4. CDR3 length: 13 amino acids. Germline V CDR1 and CDR2: GTSNPN, SVGIG (reference sequence). CDR3 amino acids: CAWGVAGQETQYF. CDR3 in DNA: TGTGCCTGGGGAGTAGCGGGCCAAGAGACCCAGTACTTC.

V gene TRBV14 combines with J gene TRBJ2-7; TRBD2 might be the D (6 bases). The CDR3 length is 12 residues. Germline V gene data show CDR1 as SGHDN and CDR2 as FVKESK. V shed 1 base and J shed 7 bases, with 8 bases lying between them. This CDR3 reads CASSQVAGEQYF. The CDR3 nucleotides are TGTGCCAGCAGCCAAGTGGCGGGGGAGCAGTACTTC.

In its sample, this clonotype was seen a few times. The chain uses TRBV19 and TRBJ1-1; no firm D call. The germline gives CDR1 LNHDA, CDR2 SQIVND (reference sequence). CDR3 size: 13 residues. Trimming removed 4 bases at V and 7 bases at J, with 13 bases between. The CDR3, as DNA: TGTGCCAGTAGTACTCCGGGCGGCATTGAAGCTTTCTTT. Its translation: CASSTPGGIEAFF.

The chain employs TRBV12-3 or TRBV12-4 and TRBJ2-3, with TRBD1 identical over 9 bases. This CDR3 comprises 15 residues. Losses at the gene ends were 5 bases for V and 2 bases for J; bases not matched to a gene: 5. The CDR3 loop reads CASSPGQGYTDTQYF. DNA of the CDR3: TGTGCCAGCAGTCCGGGACAGGGATACACAGATACGCAGTATTTT.

In its sample, this clonotype was seen once. The rearrangement joins TRBV4-2 to TRBJ2-1; possible D gene TRBD1, 6 bases. CDR1 is LGHNA and CDR2 is YNFKEQ in the germline V gene. V was trimmed by 4 bases and J by 8 bases, leaving 15 bases between them. The CDR3 sequence is 14 residues long. As DNA, the CDR3 is TGTGCCAGCAGCCCTCGGTTCAGACAGGATGAGCAGTTCTTC. It yields the protein CASSPRFRQDEQFF.

The V and J genes are TRBV3-1 and TRBJ1-5, with unresolved D. The V end was cut by 0 bases, the J end by 6 bases, with 12 bases between. The germline gives CDR1 LGHDT, CDR2 YNNKEL (reference sequence). The CDR3 has 15 amino acids. In DNA, the CDR3 is TGTGCCAGCAGCCAAGACGCTAGAACGGCTCAGCCCCAGCATTTT. It translates to CASSQDARTAQPQHF.